These 21 T cell receptor beta chains were sequenced from one sample in a study of blood T cell repertoires in COVID-19. The table came from immunoSEQ multiplex PCR; TCRdb's copy has only in-frame clones and leaves some out. The sample carries more than 150,000 clones, roughly 83% recorded once. The specimen sequenced was peripheral blood. Receptor source: a young man with active or convalescent COVID-19.

To note about this clone: One end of the junction does not line up with germline, which may come from a read error. The chain combines TRBV3-1 (or the pseudogene TRBV3-2) with TRBJ1-2, with 9 bases aligning to TRBD1. The CDR3 totals 13 residues. Germline V gene lookup returns CDR1 LGHDT and CDR2 YNNKEL (reference sequence). The CDR3 sequence is CASTQQGAWGYTF. CDR3 DNA sequence: TGTGCCAGCACCCAACAGGGGGCGTGGGGCTACACCTTC.

The chain combines TRBV27 with TRBJ2-1; TRBD2 might be the D (6 bases). CDR3 length: 14 amino acids. Germline CDR1 is MNHEY and CDR2 is SMNVEV (reference sequence). Trimming left V 4 bases short and J 6 bases short, with 13 bases between. This chain's CDR3 is CASSSRLVGNEQFF. The CDR3 region has the DNA TGTGCCAGCAGTTCTAGACTAGTCGGCAATGAGCAGTTCTTC.

The rearrangement uses TRBV28 and TRBJ2-2; no definite D call. The germline gives CDR1 MDHEN, CDR2 SYDVKM. The CDR3 has 13 amino acids. V was pared by 6 bases and J by 5 bases, with 10 bases between. CDR3 coding DNA: TGTGCCAGCAGCCCCTCCCCGACCGGGGAGCTGTTTTTT. Protein sequence: CASSPSPTGELFF. Complete variable domain (other parts from reference TRBV28 and TRBJ2-2): DVKVTQSSRYLVKRTGEKVFLECVQDMDHENMFWYRQDPGLGLRLIYFSYDVKMKEKGDIPEGYSVSREKKERFSLILESASTNQTSMYLCASSPSPTGELFFGEGSRLTVL.

The V call is TRBV5-6, the J call TRBJ1-2, with D hard to call. The CDR3 extends over 14 amino acids. CDR1 is SGHDT and CDR2 is YYEEEE in the germline V gene. V shed 0 bases and J shed 13 bases, with 19 bases lying between them. Here the CDR3 reads CASSLASERPLFTF. CDR3 DNA: TGTGCCAGCAGCTTGGCCAGCGAGCGACCACTGTTCACCTTC.

The rearrangement uses TRBV28 and TRBJ2-7; the D is unclear. The CDR3 length is 13 residues. V lost 5 bases, J lost 3 bases, and 11 bases lay in between. CDR1 and CDR2 (germline): MDHEN, SYDVKM. Here the CDR3 DNA reads TGTGCCAGCAGTGTTGACATGAACTACGAGCAGTACTTC. Encoded protein: CASSVDMNYEQYF.

This sequence joins TRBV2 and TRBJ2-7; D ambiguous. Germline CDR1 is SNHLY and CDR2 is FYNNEI. V shed 5 bases and J shed 2 bases, with 13 bases lying between them. The CDR3 sequence is 14 residues long. The CDR3 loop reads CASSLGLRTYEQYF. The CDR3 nucleotides read TGTGCCAGCAGTCTGGGCCTAAGGACCTACGAGCAGTACTTC.

The chain uses TRBV18 and TRBJ1-3, with 9 nucleotides matching TRBD1. From germline, CDR1 is KGHSH and CDR2 LQKENI. The length of the CDR3 is 16 residues. V lost 6 bases, J lost 0 bases, and 6 bases stayed unmatched. CDR3 nucleotides: TGTGCCAGCTCTCCGAGGACAGGGGACTCTGGAAACACCATATATTTT. Protein: CASSPRTGDSGNTIYF. Based on the CDR3 plus reference TRBV18 and TRBJ1-3, the full variable domain is NAGVMQNPRHLVRRRGQEARLRCSPMKGHSHVYWYRQLPEEGLKFMVYLQKENIIDESGMPKERFSAEFPKEGPSILRIQQVVRGDSAAYFCASSPRTGDSGNTIYFGEGSWLTVV.

The gene calls are TRBV29-1 and TRBJ1-2, with D unresolved. CDR3 length: 13 amino acids. V lost 7 bases, J lost 0 bases, and 12 bases lay in between. CDR1 and CDR2 from the germline V gene are SQVTM and ANQGSEA. CDR3 region: CSARSGTNYGYTF. In DNA form, the CDR3 reads TGCAGCGCCCGCTCGGGGACTAACTATGGCTACACCTTC. Drawing the rest from reference TRBV29-1 and TRBJ1-2, the complete variable domain is SAVISQKPSRDICQRGTSLTIQCQVDSQVTMMFWYRQQPGQSLTLIATANQGSEATYESGFVIDKFPISRPNLTFSTLTVSNMSPEDSSIYLCSARSGTNYGYTFGSGTRLTVV.

In nucleotides, the CDR3 is TGTGCCAGTGGGGGCAACGGGCCGATTTTTGGCTACACCTTC. Translating it yields CASGGNGPIFGYTF. The chain joins TRBV2 to TRBJ1-2; possible D gene TRBD1, 6 bases. Trimming cost V 9 bases and J 7 bases, with 21 bases left between them. Germline CDR1 SNHLY, CDR2 FYNNEI. The CDR3 contains 14 residues.

This clone was picked up a small number of times. The chain joins TRBV2 to TRBJ1-2; 7 bases match TRBD1. CDR1 and CDR2 from the germline V gene are SNHLY and FYNNEI. V trimming: 5 bases; J trimming: 4 bases; junction bases outside the gene matches: 13. The CDR3 loop spans 16 amino acids. CDR3 sequence: CASSPRGPTGSYGYTF. The CDR3 DNA sequence: TGTGCCAGCAGTCCACGGGGGCCGACAGGGAGCTATGGCTACACCTTC. The full variable domain, with the rest looked up from reference TRBV2 and TRBJ1-2, is EPEVTQTPSHQVTQMGQEVILRCVPISNHLYFYWYRQILGQKVEFLVSFYNNEISEKSEIFDDQFSVERPDGSNFTLKIRSTKLEDSAMYFCASSPRGPTGSYGYTFGSGTRLTVV.

This clone was counted between two and nine times. The chain has TRBV7-9 and TRBJ2-5; D is perhaps TRBD1 (6 bases). Germline V gene lookup returns CDR1 SEHNR and CDR2 FQNEAQ (reference sequence). The CDR3 extends over 15 amino acids. The V and J ends lost 3 bases and 5 bases respectively, with 16 bases between them. As DNA, the CDR3 is TGTGCCAGCAGCTTTGGACAGAGCTGGGGGGAGACCCAGTACTTC. Translation gives CASSFGQSWGETQYF. The whole variable domain, filled in from reference TRBV7-9 and TRBJ2-5, reads DTGVSQNPRHKITKRGQNVTFRCDPISEHNRLYWYRQTLGQGPEFLTYFQNEAQLEKSRLLSDRFSAERPKGSFSTLEIQRTEQGDSAMYLCASSFGQSWGETQYFGPGTRLLVL.

The V gene is TRBV7-2, the J gene TRBJ2-1; the match to TRBD2 covers 8 bases. The trim removed 3 bases at V and 3 bases at J, leaving 4 bases unmatched. This CDR3 is 15 amino acids long. CDR1 is SGHTA and CDR2 is FQGNSA in the germline V gene. CDR3 in amino acids: CASSFAGLDYNEQFF. As DNA, the CDR3 is TGTGCCAGCAGCTTCGCGGGACTAGACTACAATGAGCAGTTCTTC.

The chain uses TRBV30 and TRBJ1-3; D is uncertain. Germline V gene sequence: CDR1 GTSNPN, CDR2 SVGIG (reference sequence). V gave up 2 bases and J gave up 0 bases, with 5 bases separating them. The CDR3 consists of 13 residues. The DNA for the CDR3 is TGTGCCTGGAGTCGCGTCTCTGGAAACACCATATATTTT. This translates into CAWSRVSGNTIYF.

The CDR3 DNA reads as TGTGCCAAGCAGACAGCCAAGAACACTGAAGCTTTCTTT. It translates to CAKQTAKNTEAFF. This chain joins TRBV3-1 (or the pseudogene TRBV3-2) and TRBJ1-1, with D possibly being TRBD1 (5 bases). The CDR3 loop spans 13 amino acids. V gave up 10 bases and J gave up 1 base, with 13 bases separating them. CDR1 LGHDT and CDR2 YNNKEL come from the germline V gene (reference sequence).

V and J are TRBV5-1 and TRBJ2-7; weak D call: TRBD2 (6 bases). The V end lost 6 bases, the J end lost 0 bases, and 13 bases lay between the germline ends. This CDR3 is built from 14 residues. CDR1 and CDR2 from the germline V gene are SGHRS and YFSETQ. The CDR3 DNA is TGCGCCAGCACAAGGGACTCCTCCTCCTACGAGCAGTACTTC. It yields the protein CASTRDSSSYEQYF.

CDR3 sequence: CASSERQGRGYGYTF. In DNA, the CDR3 is TGTGCCAGCAGTGAGAGACAGGGGAGAGGCTATGGCTACACCTTC. The gene calls are TRBV2 and TRBJ1-2, with 8 bases matching TRBD1. This CDR3 spans 15 amino acids. The germline V gene encodes CDR1 SNHLY and CDR2 FYNNEI. Unmatched junction bases numbered 7, after V lost 3 bases and J lost 4 bases.

This chain links TRBV6-5 with TRBJ1-2; D call uncertain. V was shortened by 0 bases and J by 5 bases, with 13 bases between the two germline ends. The V gene's germline CDR1 is MNHEY and CDR2 SVGAGI. The CDR3 is 15 amino acids. DNA for the CDR3: TGTGCCAGCAGTTACTCACGCGGAGGGTTGTATGGCTACACCTTC. This codes for CASSYSRGGLYGYTF.

In this sample, this clone turned up once. The chain employs TRBV4-2 and TRBJ2-3, with TRBD2 matching over 8 bases. V shed 0 bases and J 5 bases; nucleotides not matched to a gene: 7. The CDR3 has 16 amino acids. Germline V CDR1 and CDR2: LGHNA, YNFKEQ. The CDR3 protein is CASSQESRGGLDTQYF. CDR3 nucleotide sequence: TGTGCCAGCAGCCAAGAGTCACGGGGGGGCCTAGATACGCAGTATTTT.

The chain is built from TRBV7-2 and TRBJ2-7; possibly TRBD1 for D (5 bases). The CDR3 totals 13 residues. The V gene's germline CDR1 is SGHTA and CDR2 FQGNSA. V shed 5 bases and J shed 4 bases, with 12 bases lying between them. The CDR3 nucleotides read TGTGCCAGCAGCCTCGGACACCTTTACGAGCAGTACTTC. The encoded protein is CASSLGHLYEQYF.

The chain has TRBV3-1 (or the pseudogene TRBV3-2) and TRBJ2-6; D possibly corresponds to TRBD2 (6 bases). CDR3 size: 20 residues. The germline V and J ends were trimmed by 5 bases and 0 bases, with 23 bases remaining between them. Looked up from germline, CDR1 is LGHDT and CDR2 is YNNKEL (reference sequence). The CDR3 spells CASSTRSPGLRNSGANVLTF. CDR3 in DNA: TGTGCCAGCAGCACGCGATCACCGGGACTGAGAAACTCTGGGGCCAACGTCCTGACTTTC.

The chain couples TRBV2 to TRBJ1-5; TRBD1 agrees at 11 bases. The CDR3 runs 17 residues. Germline CDR1 is SNHLY and CDR2 is FYNNEI. The ends lost 3 bases at V and 1 base at J; junction bases unmatched: 5. The CDR3: CASSDGTGGESNQPQHF. As DNA, the CDR3 is TGTGCCAGCAGTGATGGGACAGGGGGAGAGAGCAATCAGCCCCAGCATTTT.